The 20 T cell receptor beta chains presented below share a single source sample, sequenced in a study of shared clonotypes between healthy human individuals. This table comes from immunoSEQ multiplex PCR, and its TCRdb copy is limited to in-frame clones, with some not included. The sample lists about 580,000 clones; roughly 98% were seen once. Naive CD8 cells comprised CD45RO-negative, CCR7-positively selected cells, excluding terminally differentiated effector memory CD45RA+ cells. Material for sequencing was naive CD8+ T cells sorted from blood. These receptors all stem from a man aged 25-45 years in good health.

This clone was recorded once. The genes are TRBV5-4 and TRBJ1-2; unclear D gene. V was trimmed by 4 bases and J by 8 bases, leaving 12 bases between them. Germline-derived CDR1 and CDR2 are SGHNT and YYREEE (reference sequence). The CDR3 sequence is 12 residues long. The CDR3 loop reads CASSVGPWGYTF. CDR3 bases: TGTGCCAGCAGCGTCGGCCCCTGGGGCTACACCTTC.

J is TRBJ2-3 and V is TRBV7-3; D gene uncertain. Trimming stripped 5 bases from V and 0 bases from J, with 12 bases between. Looked up from germline, CDR1 is SGHTA and CDR2 is FQGTGA. The CDR3 sequence is 15 residues long. The chain's CDR3 is CASSVDGTSTDTQYF. The CDR3 coding sequence is TGTGCCAGCAGCGTGGACGGTACTAGCACAGATACGCAGTATTTT.

The chain joins TRBV4-2 to TRBJ2-7; 8 nucleotides match TRBD1. Trimming cost V 4 bases and J 3 bases; bases outside gene matches: 5. Germline values: CDR1 LGHNA, CDR2 YNFKEQ. The CDR3 spans 14 residues. The CDR3 DNA is TGTGCCAGCAGCCGATCAGGGGGCCTCTACGAGCAGTACTTC. Its protein is CASSRSGGLYEQYF.

The rearrangement uses TRBV6-1 and TRBJ2-3; D is ambiguous. Trimming left V 3 bases short and J 5 bases short, with 6 bases between. Germline lookup yields CDR1 MNHNS and CDR2 SASEGT. There are 12 residues in the CDR3. As DNA, the CDR3 is TGTGCCAGCAGTGAGTTTTTAGATACGCAGTATTTT. Translated, it gives CASSEFLDTQYF.

The rearrangement joins TRBV27 to TRBJ2-7; 8 bases agree with TRBD2. J lost 5 bases, V lost 10 bases, and 13 bases had no gene match. Germline CDR1 MNHEY, CDR2 SMNVEV (reference sequence). The CDR3 runs to 14 residues. CDR3 DNA: TGTGCCACGCACGGGGGGGGAACTCTAGACGAGCAGTACTTC. This codes for CATHGGGTLDEQYF.

The chain combines TRBV7-9 with TRBJ2-7, with TRBD1 identical over 7 bases. V lost 4 bases and J lost 3; bases outside the gene matches: 6. The CDR3 contains 14 residues. Germline lookup yields CDR1 SEHNR and CDR2 FQNEAQ (reference sequence). CDR3 sequence (DNA): TGTGCCAGCAGCTCACCGACAGGGATCTACGAGCAGTACTTC. It codes for CASSSPTGIYEQYF.

The chain employs TRBV11-2 and TRBJ2-5; perhaps TRBD2 as D (5 bases). The CDR3 length is 17 residues. Germline assignment: CDR1 SGHAT and CDR2 FQNNGV. V was shortened by 5 bases and J by 1 base, with 20 bases between the two germline ends. The CDR3 is CASSPAPSGRFQETQYF. CDR3 sequence (DNA): TGTGCCAGCAGCCCAGCCCCAAGCGGTAGATTCCAAGAGACCCAGTACTTC.

This chain connects TRBV29-1 to TRBJ2-5; no firm D call. Germline V gives CDR1 SQVTM, CDR2 ANQGSEA. The CDR3 has 12 amino acids. The V gene lost 3 bases and the J gene lost 2 bases, with 7 bases spanning the gap. This chain's CDR3 is CSVDNRQETQYF. For the CDR3, the DNA is TGCAGCGTTGATAACAGACAAGAGACCCAGTACTTC.

To note about this clone: At one end, the junction sequence differs from germline, possibly due to a read error. Distinct nucleotide sequences in the sample also encode this CDR3. CDR3 in DNA: TGTGCCAGCAGCTTATCAAGGAATCAGCCCCAGCATTTT. Amino acid sequence: CASSLSRNQPQHF. This chain links TRBV27 with TRBJ1-5, with D unresolved. The CDR3 sequence is 13 residues long. CDR1 and CDR2 (germline): MNHEY, SMNVEV (reference sequence).

This chain uses TRBV5-1 with TRBJ2-1; no clear D gene. Trimming removed 4 bases from V and 3 bases from J, with 8 bases in between. Germline assignment: CDR1 SGHRS and CDR2 YFSETQ. The CDR3 has 13 amino acids. The CDR3 sequence: CASSPLFYNEQFF. The CDR3 coding sequence is TGCGCCAGCAGCCCCCTCTTCTACAATGAGCAGTTCTTC.

The V gene is TRBV7-2, the J gene TRBJ2-7, with TRBD1 as a possible D gene (6 bases). The CDR3 length is 14 residues. Germline lookup yields CDR1 SGHTA and CDR2 FQGNSA. With 1 base removed from V and 3 bases from J, the gap between germline ends came to 10 bases. This CDR3 is CASSLVGQNYEQYF. The DNA for the CDR3 is TGTGCCAGCAGCTTAGTTGGACAGAACTACGAGCAGTACTTC. Full variable domain (outside the CDR3, taken from reference TRBV7-2 and TRBJ2-7): GAGVSQSPSNKVTEKGKDVELRCDPISGHTALYWYRQSLGQGLEFLIYFQGNSAPDKSGLPSDRFSAERTGGSVSTLTIQRTQQEDSAVYLCASSLVGQNYEQYFGPGTRLTVT.

The V and J genes are TRBV7-6 and TRBJ2-7; TRBD1 matches 11 bases. The germline V gene encodes CDR1 SGHVS and CDR2 FNYEAQ. J gave up 6 bases and V 1 base, and 5 bases lay outside the gene matches. This CDR3 comprises 15 residues. The chain's CDR3 is CASSLDPDRGLEQYF. The CDR3 DNA reads TGTGCCAGCAGCTTAGATCCGGACAGGGGGCTCGAGCAGTACTTC.

The V gene is TRBV27, the J gene TRBJ2-7; 12 nucleotides match TRBD2. The CDR3 covers 14 residues. The germline V gene encodes CDR1 MNHEY and CDR2 SMNVEV (reference sequence). Unmatched junction bases numbered 8, after V lost 10 bases and J lost 4 bases. The CDR3 region is CATLRLAGEYEQYF. In DNA form, the CDR3 reads TGTGCCACCCTGCGACTAGCGGGGGAATACGAGCAGTACTTC.

The rearrangement uses TRBV5-4 and TRBJ2-7, with 13 bases fitting TRBD2. Germline V lookup: CDR1 SGHNT, CDR2 YYREEE (reference sequence). This CDR3 is built from 15 residues. V shed 3 bases and J 4 bases; nucleotides not matched to a gene: 4. The CDR3 DNA is TGTGCCAGCAGCTCCTGGACTAGCGGGAGTTACGAGCAGTACTTC. As protein: CASSSWTSGSYEQYF.

This chain connects TRBV11-2 to TRBJ1-2; 10 nucleotides align to TRBD1. Per germline, CDR1 SGHAT and CDR2 FQNNGV. The CDR3 loop spans 15 amino acids. Trimming took 5 bases from V and 4 from J; bases not matched to a gene: 7. CDR3 in DNA: TGTGCCAGCAGCCTTGGGACAGGGGAACTCTATGGCTACACCTTC. Amino acid sequence: CASSLGTGELYGYTF.

Notes on this clone: Different DNA sequences within this sample yield the same CDR3. The DNA of the CDR3 is TGCGCCAGCAGCCAAGACGCCAGGGGGTACGAGCAGTACTTC. Residues: CASSQDARGYEQYF. This chain links TRBV4-1 with TRBJ2-7, with 7 bases aligning to TRBD1. CDR1 is MGHRA, CDR2 YSYEKL, per germline. The CDR3 is 14 amino acids. Trimming cost V 0 bases and J 4 bases; bases outside gene matches: 3.

The genes are TRBV2 and TRBJ2-1, with 8 bases matching TRBD2. Trimming at V came to 7 bases and at J to 3 bases, leaving 5 bases not matched to a gene. This CDR3 spans 14 amino acids. Germline lookup yields CDR1 SNHLY and CDR2 FYNNEI. The CDR3 DNA sequence: TGTGCCAGCAAAGGACTAGCAAGCTACAATGAGCAGTTCTTC. Translated, it gives CASKGLASYNEQFF.

The CDR3 protein is CSVEDPSGSFGYTF. The CDR3 nucleotides are TGCAGCGTTGAAGATCCGTCAGGAAGTTTTGGCTACACCTTC. The chain links TRBV29-1 to TRBJ1-2, with unresolved D. Germline lookup yields CDR1 SQVTM and CDR2 ANQGSEA. This CDR3 is 14 amino acids long. V was clipped by 0 bases and J by 7 bases, with 15 bases between them.

This clone was seen just once. The V gene is TRBV4-1, the J gene TRBJ2-7; D perhaps matches TRBD2 (5 bases). Per the germline V gene, CDR1 is MGHRA and CDR2 is YSYEKL. The CDR3 is 15 residues long. V was pared by 2 bases and J by 3 bases, with 14 bases between. This CDR3 reads CASSQRTGIFYEQYF. Written as DNA, the CDR3 is TGCGCCAGCAGCCAAAGGACGGGAATCTTCTACGAGCAGTACTTC.

The gene calls are TRBV19 and TRBJ1-2; tentative D call: TRBD1 (6 bases). The CDR3 runs to 14 residues. CDR1 is LNHDA and CDR2 is SQIVND in the germline V gene (reference sequence). Trimming removed 5 bases at V and 3 bases at J, with 13 bases between. The CDR3 spells CASSGGQSYYGYTF. The CDR3, as DNA: TGTGCCAGTAGTGGAGGACAGTCCTACTATGGCTACACCTTC.